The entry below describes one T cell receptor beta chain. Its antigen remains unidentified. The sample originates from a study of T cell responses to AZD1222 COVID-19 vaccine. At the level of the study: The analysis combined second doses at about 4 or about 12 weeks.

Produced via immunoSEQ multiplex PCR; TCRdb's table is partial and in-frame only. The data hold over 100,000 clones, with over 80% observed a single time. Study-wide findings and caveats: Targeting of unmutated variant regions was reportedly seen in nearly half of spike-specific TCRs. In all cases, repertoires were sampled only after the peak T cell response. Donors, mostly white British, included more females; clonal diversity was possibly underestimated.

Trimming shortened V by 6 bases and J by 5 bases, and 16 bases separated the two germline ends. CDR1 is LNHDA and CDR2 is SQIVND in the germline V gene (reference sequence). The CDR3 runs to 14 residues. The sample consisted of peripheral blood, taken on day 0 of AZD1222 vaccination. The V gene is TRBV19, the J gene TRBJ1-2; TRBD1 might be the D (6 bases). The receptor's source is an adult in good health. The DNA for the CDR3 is TGTGCCAGTAGAGGGACCTCCAGGGGATATGGCTACACCTTC. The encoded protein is CASRGTSRGYGYTF. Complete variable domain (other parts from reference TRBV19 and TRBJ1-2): DGGITQSPKYLFRKEGQNVTLSCEQNLNHDAMYWYRQDPGQGLRLIYYSQIVNDFQKGDIAEGYSVSREKKESFPLTVTSAQKNPTAFYLCASRGTSRGYGYTFGSGTRLTVV.